The 15 T cell receptor beta chains listed next were all sequenced from one sample in a study of post-analysis software for immune sequencing data. Findings and caveats of the study: Patients showed TRBV5-6, TRBV5-1 and TRBV20-1 among a few TRBV segments more frequent than in controls.

These receptors have no known antigen. Researchers reported that TCR beta cDNA libraries carried unique molecular identifiers. TCRdb analysed the PCR reads with MiXCR anew, one entry per CDR3 protein. The sample consists of a few hundred thousand distinct CDR3 sequences, around a third of them appearing once. Sample: blood. The source of these receptors is a girl between 2 and 17 years old with multiple sclerosis.

This sequence joins TRBV5-8 and TRBJ2-3; 8 bases fit TRBD1. There are 15 residues in the CDR3. The trim removed 3 bases at V and 7 bases at J, leaving 10 bases unmatched. The germline V gene has CDR1 SGHTS and CDR2 YDEGEE. Written as DNA, the CDR3 is TGTGCCAGCAGCTCACAGGGGGTTAGCCCTAATACGCAGTATTTT. It yields the protein CASSSQGVSPNTQYF.

J is TRBJ2-3 and V is TRBV9, with TRBD2 identical over 10 bases. CDR3 length: 16 amino acids. Germline V lookup: CDR1 SGDLS, CDR2 YYNGEE. V gave up 0 bases and J gave up 3 bases; unmatched junction bases: 4. The CDR3 region is CASSVGSSGGTDTQYF. CDR3 nucleotides: TGTGCCAGCAGCGTAGGTTCTAGCGGGGGAACAGATACGCAGTATTTT.

This clonotype was seen a few times. The chain employs TRBV20-1 and TRBJ2-1, with 13 nucleotides matching TRBD2. V lost 2 bases to trimming and J lost 9 bases; unmatched junction nucleotides: 10. Germline assignment: CDR1 DFQATT and CDR2 SNEGSKA (reference sequence). This CDR3 has 16 residues. Here the CDR3 reads CSARTGTSGMGSEQFF. CDR3 nucleotide sequence: TGCAGTGCTAGAACCGGGACTAGCGGGATGGGGAGTGAGCAGTTCTTC.

On this clonotype itself: One base away lies a much larger clone, so this may be a sequencing read error. The chain couples TRBV20-1 to TRBJ2-3, with TRBD2 matching 8 bases. The junction had 8 bases not matched to a gene; V was cut back by 5 bases and J by 4 bases. CDR1 DFQATT and CDR2 SNEGSKA come from the germline V gene (reference sequence). This CDR3 is 14 amino acids long. The CDR3 DNA follows: TGCAGTGCTCACGGACTAGCTAGCGCAGATACGCAGTATTTT. Protein product: CSAHGLASADTQYF.

Ten or more counts support this clonotype. The V gene is TRBV5-1, the J gene TRBJ2-1; 9 bases line up with TRBD1. Unmatched junction bases numbered 10, after V lost 1 base and J lost 8 bases. The CDR3 has 16 amino acids. Germline V CDR1 and CDR2: SGHRS, YFSETQ. The CDR3: CASSLNVGDRVHEQFF. The CDR3 nucleotides are TGCGCCAGCAGCTTGAATGTGGGGGACAGGGTTCATGAGCAGTTCTTC.

This clonotype was counted a few times. Relative to the germline gene, one junction end is altered; a read error may explain this. The J gene is TRBJ2-3, the V gene TRBV4-1, with no clear D. CDR3 length: 12 amino acids. Germline-derived CDR1 and CDR2 are MGHRA and YSYEKL. DNA for the CDR3: TGTGCCAGCAGCCAAGTTCCAGATACGCAGTATTTT. Amino acid sequence: CASSQVPDTQYF.

The table lists this clonotype with a few counts. CDR3 in DNA: TGCAGCGTTGAAGGAGGGACAGGGGAGGGAGCTTTCTTT. It codes for CSVEGGTGEGAFF. The chain couples TRBV29-1 to TRBJ1-1; TRBD1 matches 10 bases. Germline assignment: CDR1 SQVTM and CDR2 ANQGSEA. CDR3 size: 13 residues. Unmatched junction bases numbered 6, after V lost 1 base and J lost 10 bases.

This chain connects TRBV3-1 to TRBJ2-6; no definite D call. This CDR3 is built from 12 residues. V lost 0 bases and J 16 bases, leaving 10 bases between the germline ends. Germline lookup yields CDR1 LGHDT and CDR2 YNNKEL (reference sequence). In DNA, the CDR3 is TGTGCCAGCAGCCAAGATTCTGGGGATCTGACTTTC. This codes for CASSQDSGDLTF.

The gene calls are TRBV3-1 and TRBJ1-1, with TRBD1 matching over 9 bases. The CDR3 is made up of 14 amino acids. V shed 5 bases, J shed 4 bases, and the junction held 5 bases outside the gene matches. CDR1 is LGHDT, CDR2 YNNKEL, per germline (reference sequence). CDR3 in DNA: TGTGCCAGCAGCTTTTGGGACAGGGCCACTGAAGCTTTCTTT. Encoded protein: CASSFWDRATEAFF.

J is TRBJ2-1 and V is TRBV5-1; 7 bases agree with TRBD2. Per germline, CDR1 SGHRS and CDR2 YFSETQ. With V trimmed by 4 bases and J by 5 bases, 6 bases remained unmatched. The CDR3 extends over 14 amino acids. CDR3 coding DNA: TGCGCCAGCAGCCCGGGACTAACTGACAATGAGCAGTTCTTC. This translates into CASSPGLTDNEQFF.

The CDR3 sequence is CASSNSHSEGYTF. The DNA for the CDR3 is TGTGCCAGCAGCAACTCCCACAGCGAAGGCTACACCTTC. The chain has TRBV5-5 and TRBJ1-2, with D uncertain. CDR1 is SGHKS and CDR2 is YYEKEE in the germline V gene (reference sequence). V gave up 4 bases and J gave up 8 bases, with 15 bases separating them. The CDR3 length is 13 residues.

J is TRBJ1-2 and V is TRBV20-1, with no clear D. This CDR3 spans 13 amino acids. The germline V gene has CDR1 DFQATT and CDR2 SNEGSKA (reference sequence). The V end lost 5 bases, the J end lost 3 bases, and 13 bases lay between the germline ends. CDR3 in amino acids: CSAFLPRDYGYTF. For the CDR3, the DNA is TGCAGTGCTTTCCTACCGCGGGACTATGGCTACACCTTC.

The genes are TRBV4-1 and TRBJ1-5; D call uncertain. V was trimmed by 2 bases and J by 7 bases, leaving 9 bases between them. CDR1 MGHRA and CDR2 YSYEKL come from the germline V gene. The CDR3 sequence is 13 residues long. The CDR3 reads CASSQFGIQPQHF. The DNA of the CDR3 is TGCGCCAGCAGCCAATTCGGAATCCAGCCCCAGCATTTT.

The genes are TRBV10-3 and TRBJ2-1; 8 bases match TRBD1. The CDR3 has 14 amino acids. Trimming took 3 bases from V and 8 from J; bases not matched to a gene: 6. CDR1 and CDR2 (germline): ENHRY, SYGVKD. The CDR3 region has the DNA TGTGCCATCAGTGAAGGACAGGGTAGCGATGAGCAGTTCTTC. Residues: CAISEGQGSDEQFF.

This clonotype was observed at least ten times. The gene calls are TRBV7-3 and TRBJ2-5; either TRBD1 or TRBD2 may fit D (5 bases each). CDR1 and CDR2 from the germline V gene are SGHTA and FQGTGA. The germline V and J ends were trimmed by 5 bases and 4 bases, with 11 bases remaining between them. This CDR3 contains 13 residues. CDR3 region: CASSPSGRETQYF. Here the CDR3 DNA reads TGTGCCAGCAGCCCCTCGGGGCGAGAGACCCAGTACTTC. Variable domain in full (rest from reference TRBV7-3 and TRBJ2-5): GAGVSQTPSNKVTEKGKYVELRCDPISGHTALYWYRQSLGQGPEFLIYFQGTGAADDSGLPNDRFFAVRPEGSVSTLKIQRTERGDSAVYLCASSPSGRETQYFGPGTRLLVL.